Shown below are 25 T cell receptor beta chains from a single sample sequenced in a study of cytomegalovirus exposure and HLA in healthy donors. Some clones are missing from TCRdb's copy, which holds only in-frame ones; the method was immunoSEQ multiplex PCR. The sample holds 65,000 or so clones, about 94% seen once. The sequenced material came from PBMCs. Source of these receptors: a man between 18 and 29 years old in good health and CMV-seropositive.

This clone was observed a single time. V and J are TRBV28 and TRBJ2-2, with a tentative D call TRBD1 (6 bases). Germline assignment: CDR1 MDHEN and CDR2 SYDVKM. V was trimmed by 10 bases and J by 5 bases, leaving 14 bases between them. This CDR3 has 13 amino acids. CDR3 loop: CATSLQGTGELFF. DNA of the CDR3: TGTGCCACCTCGTTACAGGGTACCGGGGAGCTGTTTTTT.

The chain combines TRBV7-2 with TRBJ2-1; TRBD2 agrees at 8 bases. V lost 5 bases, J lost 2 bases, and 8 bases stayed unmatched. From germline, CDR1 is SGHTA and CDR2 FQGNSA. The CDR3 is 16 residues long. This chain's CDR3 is CASSLRGGRTYNEQFF. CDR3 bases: TGTGCCAGCAGCCTCAGAGGCGGGAGGACCTACAATGAGCAGTTCTTC.

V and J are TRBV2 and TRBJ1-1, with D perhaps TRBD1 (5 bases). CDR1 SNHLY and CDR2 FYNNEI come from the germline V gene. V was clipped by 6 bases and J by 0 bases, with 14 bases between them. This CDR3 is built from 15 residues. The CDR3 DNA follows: TGTGCCAGCAGCCCCGGTACAGGAGTGAACACTGAAGCTTTCTTT. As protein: CASSPGTGVNTEAFF.

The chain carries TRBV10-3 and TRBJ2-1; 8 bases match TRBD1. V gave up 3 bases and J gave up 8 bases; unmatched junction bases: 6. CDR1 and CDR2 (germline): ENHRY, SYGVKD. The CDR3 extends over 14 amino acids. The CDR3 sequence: CAISETGGSDEQFF. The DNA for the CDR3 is TGTGCCATCAGTGAAACAGGGGGGTCGGATGAGCAGTTCTTC.

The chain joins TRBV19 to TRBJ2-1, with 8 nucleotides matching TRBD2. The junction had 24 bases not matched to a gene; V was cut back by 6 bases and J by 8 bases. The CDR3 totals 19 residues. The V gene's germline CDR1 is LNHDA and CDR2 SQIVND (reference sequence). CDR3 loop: CASSPRTSLGGGLIDEQFF. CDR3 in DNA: TGTGCCAGTAGCCCACGGACTAGCCTAGGGGGGGGTTTGATAGATGAGCAGTTCTTC.

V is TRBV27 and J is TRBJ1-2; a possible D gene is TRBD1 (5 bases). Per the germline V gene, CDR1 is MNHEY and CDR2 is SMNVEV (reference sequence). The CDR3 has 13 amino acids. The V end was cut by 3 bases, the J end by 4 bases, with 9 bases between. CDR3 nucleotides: TGTGCCAGCAGTTTTGGACACCGCTATGGCTACACCTTC. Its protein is CASSFGHRYGYTF.

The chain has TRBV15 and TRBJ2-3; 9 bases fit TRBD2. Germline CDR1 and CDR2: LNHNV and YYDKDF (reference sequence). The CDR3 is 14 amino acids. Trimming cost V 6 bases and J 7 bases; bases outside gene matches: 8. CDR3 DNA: TGTGCCACCAGGTCCGGGACTAGCATTTATACGCAGTATTTT. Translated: CATRSGTSIYTQYF.

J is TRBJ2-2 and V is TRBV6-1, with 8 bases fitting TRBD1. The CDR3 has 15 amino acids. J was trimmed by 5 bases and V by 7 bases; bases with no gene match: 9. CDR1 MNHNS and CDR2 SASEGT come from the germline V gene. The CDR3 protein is CASTLDRVFTGELFF. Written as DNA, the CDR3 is TGTGCCAGCACATTGGACAGGGTGTTTACCGGGGAGCTGTTTTTT.

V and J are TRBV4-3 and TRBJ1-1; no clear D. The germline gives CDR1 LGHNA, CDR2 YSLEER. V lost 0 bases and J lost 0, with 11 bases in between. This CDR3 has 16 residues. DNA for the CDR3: TGCGCCAGCAGCCAAGATCGAGCGCAAATGAACACTGAAGCTTTCTTT. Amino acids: CASSQDRAQMNTEAFF.

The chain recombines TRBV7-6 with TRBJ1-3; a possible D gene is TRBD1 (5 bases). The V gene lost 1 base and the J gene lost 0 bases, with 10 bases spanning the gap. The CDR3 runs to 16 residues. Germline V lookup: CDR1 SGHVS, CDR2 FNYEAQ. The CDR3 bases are TGTGCCAGCAGCTTAGGACGGGGGGGCTCTGGAAACACCATATATTTT. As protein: CASSLGRGGSGNTIYF.

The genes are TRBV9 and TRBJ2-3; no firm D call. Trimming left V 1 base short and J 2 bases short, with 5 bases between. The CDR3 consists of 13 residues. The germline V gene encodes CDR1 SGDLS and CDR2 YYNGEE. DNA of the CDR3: TGTGCCAGCAGCGTACTGTACACAGATACGCAGTATTTT. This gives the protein CASSVLYTDTQYF.

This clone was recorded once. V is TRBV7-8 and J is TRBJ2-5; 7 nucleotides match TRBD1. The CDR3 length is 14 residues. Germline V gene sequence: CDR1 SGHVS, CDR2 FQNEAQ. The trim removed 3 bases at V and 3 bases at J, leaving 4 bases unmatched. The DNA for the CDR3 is TGTGCCAGCAGCTTCAGGACAGGCGAAGAGACCCAGTACTTC. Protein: CASSFRTGEETQYF.

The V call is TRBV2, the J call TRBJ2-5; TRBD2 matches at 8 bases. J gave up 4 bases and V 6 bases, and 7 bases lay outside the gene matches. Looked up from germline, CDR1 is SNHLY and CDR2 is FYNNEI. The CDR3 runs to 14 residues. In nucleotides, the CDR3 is TGTGCCAGCAGAAACGGGGGGGCCAGAGAGACCCAGTACTTC. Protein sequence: CASRNGGARETQYF.

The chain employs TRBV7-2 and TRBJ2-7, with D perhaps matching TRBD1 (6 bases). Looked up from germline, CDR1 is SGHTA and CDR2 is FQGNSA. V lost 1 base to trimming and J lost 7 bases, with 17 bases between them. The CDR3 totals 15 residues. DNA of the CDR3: TGTGCCAGCAGCTTAGGAGGTTTAAGTAGGGGGGAGCAGTACTTC. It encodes CASSLGGLSRGEQYF. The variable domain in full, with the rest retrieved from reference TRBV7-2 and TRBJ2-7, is GAGVSQSPSNKVTEKGKDVELRCDPISGHTALYWYRQSLGQGLEFLIYFQGNSAPDKSGLPSDRFSAERTGGSVSTLTIQRTQQEDSAVYLCASSLGGLSRGEQYFGPGTRLTVT.

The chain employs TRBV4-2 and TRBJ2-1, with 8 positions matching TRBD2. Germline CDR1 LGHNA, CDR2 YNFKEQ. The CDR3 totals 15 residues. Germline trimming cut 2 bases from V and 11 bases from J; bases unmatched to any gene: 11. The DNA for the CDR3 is TGTGCCAGCAGCCAACGCATGGGACTAGAAGTCCAGCAGTTCTTC. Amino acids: CASSQRMGLEVQQFF.

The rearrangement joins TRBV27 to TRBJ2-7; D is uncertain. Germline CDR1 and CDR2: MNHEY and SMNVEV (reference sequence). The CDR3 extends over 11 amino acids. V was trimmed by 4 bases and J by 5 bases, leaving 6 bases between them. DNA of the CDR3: TGTGCCAGCAGTTCCGGTGACGAGCAGTACTTC. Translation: CASSSGDEQYF.

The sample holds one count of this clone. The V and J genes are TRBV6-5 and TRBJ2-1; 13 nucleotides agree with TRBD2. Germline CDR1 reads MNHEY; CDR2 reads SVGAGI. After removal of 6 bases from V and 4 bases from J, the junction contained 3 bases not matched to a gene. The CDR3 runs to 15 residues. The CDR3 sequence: CASRTGLAGYNEQFF. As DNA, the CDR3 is TGTGCCAGCAGAACGGGACTAGCGGGGTACAATGAGCAGTTCTTC.

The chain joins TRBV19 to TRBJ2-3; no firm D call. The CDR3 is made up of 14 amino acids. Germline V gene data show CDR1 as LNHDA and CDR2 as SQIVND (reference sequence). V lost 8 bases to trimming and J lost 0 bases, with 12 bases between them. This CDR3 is CASSDITSTDTQYF. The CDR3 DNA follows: TGTGCCAGTTCAGACATCACTAGCACAGATACGCAGTATTTT.

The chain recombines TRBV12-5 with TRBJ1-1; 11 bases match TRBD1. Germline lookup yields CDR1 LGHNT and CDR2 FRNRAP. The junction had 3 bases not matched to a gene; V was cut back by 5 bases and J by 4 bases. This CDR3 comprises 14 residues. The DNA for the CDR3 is TGTGCTAGTGGTGTGGGGACAGGGGGCACTGAAGCTTTCTTT. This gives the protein CASGVGTGGTEAFF.

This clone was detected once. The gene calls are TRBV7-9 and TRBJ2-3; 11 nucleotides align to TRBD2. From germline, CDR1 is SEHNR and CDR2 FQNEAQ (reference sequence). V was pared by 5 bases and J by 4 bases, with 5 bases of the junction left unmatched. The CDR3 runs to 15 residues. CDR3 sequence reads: CASSRGLAEADTQYF. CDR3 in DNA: TGTGCCAGCAGCCGGGGACTAGCGGAGGCAGATACGCAGTATTTT.

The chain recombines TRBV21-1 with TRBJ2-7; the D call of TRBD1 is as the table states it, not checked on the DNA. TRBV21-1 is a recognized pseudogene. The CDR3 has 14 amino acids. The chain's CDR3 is CASRRTGASYEQYF. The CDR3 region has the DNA TGTGCCAGCAGGAGGACAGGTGCCTCCTACGAGCAGTACTTC.

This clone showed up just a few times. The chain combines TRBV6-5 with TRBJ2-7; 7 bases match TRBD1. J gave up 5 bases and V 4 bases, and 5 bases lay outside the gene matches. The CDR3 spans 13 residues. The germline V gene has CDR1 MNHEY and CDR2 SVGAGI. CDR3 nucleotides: TGTGCCAGCAGTTCGAACAGGGGCGACGAGCAGTACTTC. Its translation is CASSSNRGDEQYF.

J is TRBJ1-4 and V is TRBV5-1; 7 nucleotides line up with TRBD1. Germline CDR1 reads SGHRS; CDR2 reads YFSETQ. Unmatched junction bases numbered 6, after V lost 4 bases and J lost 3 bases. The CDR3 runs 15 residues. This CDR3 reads CASSITTGPNEKLFF. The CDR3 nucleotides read TGCGCCAGCAGCATTACGACAGGGCCTAATGAAAAACTGTTTTTT.

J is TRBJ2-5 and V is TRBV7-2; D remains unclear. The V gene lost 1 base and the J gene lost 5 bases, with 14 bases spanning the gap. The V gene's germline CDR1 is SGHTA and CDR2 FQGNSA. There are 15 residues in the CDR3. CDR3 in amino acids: CASSLGFVDGETQYF. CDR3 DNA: TGTGCCAGCAGCTTAGGTTTCGTTGACGGGGAGACCCAGTACTTC.

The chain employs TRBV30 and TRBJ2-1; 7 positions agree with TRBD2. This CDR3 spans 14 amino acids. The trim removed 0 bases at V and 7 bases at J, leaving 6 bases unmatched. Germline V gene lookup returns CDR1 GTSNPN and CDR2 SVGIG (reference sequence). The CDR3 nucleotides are TGTGCCTGGAGTGTAAGGGAACTAGCGAATGAGCAGTTCTTC. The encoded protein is CAWSVRELANEQFF.